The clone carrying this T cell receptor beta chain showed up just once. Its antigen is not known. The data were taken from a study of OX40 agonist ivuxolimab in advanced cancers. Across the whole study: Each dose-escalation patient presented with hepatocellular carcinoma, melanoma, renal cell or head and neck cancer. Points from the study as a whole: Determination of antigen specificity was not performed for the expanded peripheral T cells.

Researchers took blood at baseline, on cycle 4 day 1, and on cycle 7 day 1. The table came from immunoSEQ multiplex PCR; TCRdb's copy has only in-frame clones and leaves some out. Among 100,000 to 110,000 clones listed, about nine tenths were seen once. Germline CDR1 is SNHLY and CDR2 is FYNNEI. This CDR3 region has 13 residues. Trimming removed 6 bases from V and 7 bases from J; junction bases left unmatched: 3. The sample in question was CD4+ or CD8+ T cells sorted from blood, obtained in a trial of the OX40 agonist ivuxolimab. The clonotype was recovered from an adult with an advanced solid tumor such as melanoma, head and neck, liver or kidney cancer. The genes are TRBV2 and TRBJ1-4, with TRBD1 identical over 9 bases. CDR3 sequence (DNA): TGTGCCAGCAGGCCGGACAGGGGTGAAAAACTGTTTTTT. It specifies CASRPDRGEKLFF.